What follows are 26 T cell receptor beta chains derived from one specimen sequenced in a study of T cells in tumors after PD-1 blockade (dated by TCRdb to 2018 to 2020). Preparation of the library involved the immunoSEQ multiplex PCR assay. Not all clones reach the TCRdb copy of this immuneACCESS table, which keeps in-frame sequences only. Checked studies attribute under half of the gap to unresolved V genes and leave the rest unexplained. For this sample there are 20,000 or so clones; roughly 80% appear just once. The ten largest account for more than 20% of the sample. The material was PBMCs, obtained after anti-PD-1 therapy. These receptors were obtained from a human donor with advanced basal cell or squamous cell carcinoma (not recorded which).

The genes are TRBV5-1 and TRBJ2-4, with D perhaps assigned TRBD1 or TRBD2 (5 bases each). CDR1 and CDR2 (germline): SGHRS, YFSETQ. This CDR3 is built from 12 residues. Trimming left V 5 bases short and J 5 bases short, with 8 bases between. The CDR3 protein is CASRRDQNIQYF. The DNA for the CDR3 is TGCGCCAGCAGACGGGACCAAAACATTCAGTACTTC.

The rearrangement links TRBV20-1 to TRBJ2-1; 12 nucleotides agree with TRBD2. The germline CDR1 and CDR2 sequences are DFQATT and SNEGSKA (reference sequence). The CDR3 is 16 residues long. V lost 3 bases to trimming and J lost 8 bases; unmatched junction nucleotides: 11. The CDR3 DNA reads TGCAGTGCTAGTCCCTCCGGACTAGCGGGAAGTGATGAGCAGTTCTTC. Translated: CSASPSGLAGSDEQFF.

The chain couples TRBV6-5 to TRBJ1-6, with D hard to call. Trimming pared 8 bases from V and 7 bases from J, leaving 9 bases between. There are 12 residues in the CDR3. Germline V gene sequence: CDR1 MNHEY, CDR2 SVGAGI. In nucleotides, the CDR3 is TGTGCCAGCCGTCAGGTGAATTCACCCCTCCACTTT. Amino acids: CASRQVNSPLHF.

There are a few counts of this clone. This chain links TRBV5-4 with TRBJ1-6, with 12 bases matching TRBD1. CDR3 size: 16 residues. Germline V gene data show CDR1 as SGHNT and CDR2 as YYREEE (reference sequence). J gave up 7 bases and V 0 bases, and 2 bases lay outside the gene matches. DNA of the CDR3: TGTGCCAGCAGCTTGGGGGGACAGGGGGCGAATTCACCCCTCCACTTT. Its translation: CASSLGGQGANSPLHF.

V and J are TRBV21-1 and TRBJ2-5. TRBV21-1 is designated a pseudogene. The CDR3 spans 20 residues. The CDR3 reads CASSNGGSDRTLKPPETQYF. In nucleotides, the CDR3 is TGTGCCAGCAGCAATGGGGGGTCCGACAGGACACTTAAGCCCCCAGAGACCCAGTACTTC.

This chain uses TRBV4-1 with TRBJ2-5, with a weak D call TRBD1 (6 bases). This CDR3 region has 15 residues. Germline CDR1 and CDR2: MGHRA and YSYEKL. Trimming took off 2 bases at V and 2 bases at J, with 12 bases between the two ends. The CDR3 spells CASSQNRAGQETQYF. The CDR3 DNA follows: TGCGCCAGCAGCCAAAACAGGGCAGGACAAGAGACCCAGTACTTC.

The V gene is TRBV6-6, the J gene TRBJ2-4, with D perhaps matching TRBD1 or TRBD2 (5 bases each). CDR3 length equals 17 residues. The V gene lost 5 bases and the J gene lost 2 bases, with 19 bases spanning the gap. Germline lookup yields CDR1 MNHNY and CDR2 SVGAGI (reference sequence). The CDR3 is CASSPRGERDTKNIQYF. The CDR3 DNA follows: TGTGCCAGCAGTCCAAGAGGGGAGCGCGATACCAAAAACATTCAGTACTTC.

The CDR3 sequence: CASSQGTRDHGYTF. DNA for the CDR3: TGTGCCAGCAGCCAAGGGACCAGAGACCATGGCTACACCTTC. V is TRBV3-1 (or the pseudogene TRBV3-2) and J is TRBJ1-2; D is unresolved. The V end was cut by 1 base, the J end by 6 bases, with 12 bases between. The V gene's germline CDR1 is LGHDT and CDR2 YNNKEL (reference sequence). This CDR3 is 14 amino acids long.

This chain connects TRBV19 to TRBJ1-1; D not resolved. The germline CDR1 and CDR2 sequences are LNHDA and SQIVND (reference sequence). V gave up 7 bases and J gave up 1 base, with 4 bases separating them. CDR3 length: 11 amino acids. The CDR3 nucleotides are TGTGCCAGTACCAGGAACACTGAAGCTTTCTTT. Its translation: CASTRNTEAFF.

The rearrangement links TRBV5-1 to TRBJ1-1; D gene ambiguous. The germline gives CDR1 SGHRS, CDR2 YFSETQ. The CDR3 totals 16 residues. V lost 2 bases to trimming and J lost 0 bases, with 14 bases between them. This CDR3 reads CASSLAQLYMNTEAFF. CDR3 bases: TGCGCCAGCAGCTTAGCCCAACTTTATATGAACACTGAAGCTTTCTTT.

This clone was detected once. The V and J genes are TRBV7-9 and TRBJ2-2; a weak D match, TRBD1 (5 bases). Between the trimmed V and J ends, which lost 5 bases and 0 bases, there was a span of 10 bases. Per the germline V gene, CDR1 is SEHNR and CDR2 is FQNEAQ (reference sequence). This CDR3 has 15 amino acids. The CDR3 DNA sequence: TGTGCCAGCAGCCTGACAGAGACGAACACCGGGGAGCTGTTTTTT. Amino acid sequence: CASSLTETNTGELFF.

The chain is built from TRBV28 and TRBJ2-1; D is possibly TRBD1 (5 bases). The germline V and J ends were trimmed by 4 bases and 4 bases, with 20 bases remaining between them. This CDR3 is 17 amino acids long. CDR1 and CDR2 (germline): MDHEN, SYDVKM. In DNA, the CDR3 is TGTGCCAGCAGTTCTCCTCCTACAGGCTCCCAGTACAATGAGCAGTTCTTC. Protein product: CASSSPPTGSQYNEQFF.

This clone was counted a few times. This rearrangement joins TRBV29-1 to TRBJ1-5; possibly TRBD1 for D (6 bases). Germline assignment: CDR1 SQVTM and CDR2 ANQGSEA. Trimming took off 3 bases at V and 6 bases at J, with 15 bases between the two ends. CDR3 length: 14 amino acids. In DNA, the CDR3 is TGCAGCGTTGACACAGGGTTCACAGGTCAGCCCCAGCATTTT. Encoded protein: CSVDTGFTGQPQHF.

V usage is TRBV6-5 and J usage is TRBJ2-2; perhaps TRBD1 as D (6 bases). Germline V gene sequence: CDR1 MNHEY, CDR2 SVGAGI. Trimming stripped 4 bases from V and 5 bases from J, with 8 bases between. The CDR3 consists of 13 residues. The CDR3 DNA is TGTGCCAGCAGTTTCGGACAGACCGGGGAGCTGTTTTTT. Translating it yields CASSFGQTGELFF.

CDR3 sequence reads: CASSRQGGYGYTF. The CDR3 nucleotides read TGTGCCAGCAGTCGACAGGGCGGGTATGGCTACACCTTC. The chain links TRBV27 to TRBJ1-2, with 7 nucleotides matching TRBD1. The CDR3 contains 13 residues. Germline V gives CDR1 MNHEY, CDR2 SMNVEV (reference sequence). Germline trimming cut 5 bases from V and 5 bases from J; bases unmatched to any gene: 5.

The chain's CDR3 is CASSSRGGEYRHSNQPQHF. For the CDR3, the DNA is TGTGCCAGCAGCTCCCGGGGAGGGGAATACCGCCATAGCAATCAGCCCCAGCATTTT. The V call is TRBV21-1, the J call TRBJ1-5. TRBV21-1 is a pseudogene locus. The CDR3 is 19 amino acids.

The J gene is TRBJ2-1, the V gene TRBV27, with 11 bases fitting TRBD2. Losses at the gene ends were 3 bases for V and 15 bases for J; bases not matched to a gene: 16. Germline CDR1 and CDR2: MNHEY and SMNVEV (reference sequence). The CDR3 extends over 16 amino acids. CDR3 sequence: CASSLSRGLAVRVMFF. The CDR3 DNA is TGTGCCAGCAGTTTGAGCCGGGGACTAGCGGTCAGAGTGATGTTCTTC.

The V gene is TRBV29-1, the J gene TRBJ1-2; D is unclear. V lost 0 bases, J lost 5 bases, and 7 bases lay in between. In germline, CDR1 is SQVTM, CDR2 ANQGSEA. This CDR3 is 12 amino acids long. Written as DNA, the CDR3 is TGCAGCGTTGAAGATCGGGGTTATGGCTACACCTTC. It is translated as CSVEDRGYGYTF.

The chain recombines TRBV11-3 with TRBJ2-5; 7 positions agree with TRBD2. J gave up 5 bases and V 0 bases, and 12 bases lay outside the gene matches. The CDR3 consists of 17 residues. Per germline, CDR1 SGHNT and CDR2 YENEEA. The CDR3 loop is CASSLDRVGREAETQYF. The CDR3 DNA reads TGTGCCAGCAGCTTAGATCGCGTAGGGAGGGAGGCGGAGACCCAGTACTTC.

The chain links TRBV19 to TRBJ2-1, with 9 bases lining up with TRBD2. The germline gives CDR1 LNHDA, CDR2 SQIVND (reference sequence). The CDR3 has 13 amino acids. J was trimmed by 14 bases and V by 3 bases; bases with no gene match: 8. Here the CDR3 reads CASSISLAGFKFF. The DNA for the CDR3 is TGTGCCAGTAGTATCAGCCTAGCGGGATTTAAGTTCTTC.

In DNA form, the CDR3 reads TGTGCCAGCAGTAGACAGGGTGCTGAAGAGACCCAGTACTTC. Translation: CASSRQGAEETQYF. V usage is TRBV6-6 and J usage is TRBJ2-5; 7 nucleotides agree with TRBD1. Per the germline V gene, CDR1 is MNHNY and CDR2 is SVGAGI (reference sequence). This CDR3 has 14 amino acids. V was clipped by 5 bases and J by 3 bases; unmatched bases: 6.

This rearrangement joins TRBV3-1 (or the pseudogene TRBV3-2) to TRBJ2-7; 7 bases map to TRBD1. The CDR3 covers 14 residues. Trimming took 4 bases from V and 2 from J; bases not matched to a gene: 5. Germline V CDR1 and CDR2: LGHDT, YNNKEL (reference sequence). In nucleotides, the CDR3 is TGTGCCAGCAGCCCGCGACAGGGCGCCTACGAGCAGTACTTC. This translates into CASSPRQGAYEQYF.

The rearrangement uses TRBV7-9 and TRBJ2-2; D remains ambiguous. The CDR3 totals 13 residues. In germline, CDR1 is SEHNR, CDR2 FQNEAQ (reference sequence). V lost 3 bases and J 4 bases, leaving 6 bases between the germline ends. CDR3 region: CASSFGVTGELFF. For the CDR3, the DNA is TGTGCCAGCAGCTTTGGGGTCACCGGGGAGCTGTTTTTT.

V is TRBV7-9 and J is TRBJ2-1, with D uncertain. Germline CDR1 is SEHNR and CDR2 is FQNEAQ (reference sequence). The CDR3 sequence is 16 residues long. Trimming shortened V by 6 bases and J by 0 bases, and 15 bases separated the two germline ends. The DNA of the CDR3 is TGTGCCAGCAGGGAAGAAGGTAGCAGCTCCTACAATGAGCAGTTCTTC. Amino acids: CASREEGSSSYNEQFF.

The V and J genes are TRBV24-1 and TRBJ1-2; D is perhaps TRBD1 (5 bases). The CDR3 has 14 amino acids. Germline CDR1 and CDR2: KGHDR and SFDVKD. Trimming shortened V by 2 bases and J by 5 bases, and 11 bases separated the two germline ends. CDR3 coding DNA: TGTGCCACCAGTGATTCCAGGGACTGGTATGGCTACACCTTC. Translated, it gives CATSDSRDWYGYTF.

The J gene is TRBJ2-3, the V gene TRBV5-1; D tentatively reads TRBD1 or TRBD2 (5 bases each). This CDR3 is 16 amino acids long. Deletions cut 0 bases from V and 1 base from J, with 12 bases between. Germline V gene sequence: CDR1 SGHRS, CDR2 YFSETQ. CDR3 region: CASSLVDGGGTDTQYF. The DNA of the CDR3 is TGCGCCAGCAGCTTGGTGGATGGGGGAGGCACAGATACGCAGTATTTT.